This TCR beta chain comes out of a study of early T cells in non-severe SARS-CoV-2 infection. Turning to the study itself: It was bulk RNA from unsorted whole blood that was sequenced, and the chains were unpaired.

This clonotype was counted many times. Its antigen is unknown. Findings and limits, study-wide: Anti-spike CD8 responses were favored in VDJdb matching, and private and CD4 specificities were missed.

Losses at the gene ends were 6 bases for V and 4 bases for J; bases not matched to a gene: 5. This CDR3 is built from 13 residues. Germline values: CDR1 SGHRS, CDR2 YFSETQ. MiXCR, applied by TCRdb to the 5' RACE reads, yields one record per CDR3 protein. The sample records 100,000 to 130,000 distinct CDR3 sequences, 9.5% to 13% being singletons. The receptor comes from an adult who was a healthcare worker with PCR-confirmed SARS-CoV-2 infection or an uninfected control (not recorded which). Sequenced sample: whole blood. V gene TRBV5-1 combines with J gene TRBJ2-7; 9 positions match TRBD2. CDR3 coding DNA: TGCGCCAGCACCCAGACTAGCGGTTACGAGCAGTACTTC. Its protein product is CASTQTSGYEQYF. The whole variable domain, remainder taken from reference TRBV5-1 and TRBJ2-7, is KAGVTQTPRYLIKTRGQQVTLSCSPISGHRSVSWYQQTPGQGLQFLFEYFSETQRNKGNFPGRFSGRQFSNSRSEMNVSTLELGDSALYLCASTQTSGYEQYFGPGTRLTVT.